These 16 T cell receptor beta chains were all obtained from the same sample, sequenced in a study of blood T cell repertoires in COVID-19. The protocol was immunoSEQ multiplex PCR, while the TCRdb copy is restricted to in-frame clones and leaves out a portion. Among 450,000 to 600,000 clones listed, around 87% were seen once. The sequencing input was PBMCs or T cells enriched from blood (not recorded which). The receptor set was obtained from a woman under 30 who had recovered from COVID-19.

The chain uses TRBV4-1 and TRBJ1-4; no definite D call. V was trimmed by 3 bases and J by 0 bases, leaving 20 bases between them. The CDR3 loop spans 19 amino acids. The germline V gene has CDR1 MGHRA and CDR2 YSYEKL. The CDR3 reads CASSHTKGLRRATNEKLFF. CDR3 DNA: TGCGCCAGCAGCCATACTAAAGGACTTAGAAGGGCAACTAATGAAAAACTGTTTTTT.

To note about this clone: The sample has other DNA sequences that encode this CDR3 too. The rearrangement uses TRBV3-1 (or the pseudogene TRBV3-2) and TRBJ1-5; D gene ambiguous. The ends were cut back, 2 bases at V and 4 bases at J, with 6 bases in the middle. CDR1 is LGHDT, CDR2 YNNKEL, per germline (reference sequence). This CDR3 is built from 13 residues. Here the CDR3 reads CASSQTVNQPQHF. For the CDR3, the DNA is TGTGCCAGCAGCCAAACGGTTAATCAGCCCCAGCATTTT.

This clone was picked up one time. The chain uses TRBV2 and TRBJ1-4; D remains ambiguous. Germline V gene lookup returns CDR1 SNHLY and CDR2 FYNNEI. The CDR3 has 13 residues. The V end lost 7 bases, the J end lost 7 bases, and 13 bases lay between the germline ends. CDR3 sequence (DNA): TGTGCCAGCATGAGGGATTCGGGTGAAAAACTGTTTTTT. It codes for CASMRDSGEKLFF.

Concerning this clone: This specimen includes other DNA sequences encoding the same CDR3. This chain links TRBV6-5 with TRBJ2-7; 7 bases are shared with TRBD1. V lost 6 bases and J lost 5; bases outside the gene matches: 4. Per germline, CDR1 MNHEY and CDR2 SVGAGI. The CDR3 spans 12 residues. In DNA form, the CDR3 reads TGTGCCAGCAGCCGAACAGGGGACGAGCAGTACTTC. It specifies CASSRTGDEQYF.

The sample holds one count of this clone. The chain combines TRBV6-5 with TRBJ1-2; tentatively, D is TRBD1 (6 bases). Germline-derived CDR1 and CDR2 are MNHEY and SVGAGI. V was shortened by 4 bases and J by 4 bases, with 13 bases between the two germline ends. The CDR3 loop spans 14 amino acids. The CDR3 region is CASSSADSPYGYTF. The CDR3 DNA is TGTGCCAGCAGTTCAGCGGACAGTCCCTATGGCTACACCTTC.

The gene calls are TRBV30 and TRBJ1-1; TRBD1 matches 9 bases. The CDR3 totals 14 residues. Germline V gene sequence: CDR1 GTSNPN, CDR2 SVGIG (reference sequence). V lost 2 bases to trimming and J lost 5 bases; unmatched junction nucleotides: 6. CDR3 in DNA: TGTGCCTGGAGTACTCGACAGGGGGAAACTGAAGCTTTCTTT. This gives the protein CAWSTRQGETEAFF.

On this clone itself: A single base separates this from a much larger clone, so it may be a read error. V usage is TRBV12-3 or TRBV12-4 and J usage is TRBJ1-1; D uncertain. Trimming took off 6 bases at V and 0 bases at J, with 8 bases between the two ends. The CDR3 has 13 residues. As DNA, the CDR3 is TGTGCCAGCAGCCTTACACTGAACACTGAAGCTTTCTTT. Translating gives CASSLTLNTEAFF.

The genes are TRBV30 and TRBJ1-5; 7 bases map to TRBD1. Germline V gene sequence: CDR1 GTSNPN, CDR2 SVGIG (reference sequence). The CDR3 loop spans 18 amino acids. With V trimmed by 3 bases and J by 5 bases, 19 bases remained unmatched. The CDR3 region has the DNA TGTGCCTGGAGCGACCCAGGGCCGGGCGAGGGGGCATATCAGCCCCAGCATTTT. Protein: CAWSDPGPGEGAYQPQHF.

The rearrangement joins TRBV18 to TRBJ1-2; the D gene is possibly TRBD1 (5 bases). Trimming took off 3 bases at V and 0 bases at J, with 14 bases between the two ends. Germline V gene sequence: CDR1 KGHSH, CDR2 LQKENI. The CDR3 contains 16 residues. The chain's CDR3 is CASSPKGQNTNYGYTF. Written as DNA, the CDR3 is TGTGCCAGCTCACCTAAGGGGCAGAATACTAACTATGGCTACACCTTC. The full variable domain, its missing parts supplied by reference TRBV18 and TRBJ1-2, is NAGVMQNPRHLVRRRGQEARLRCSPMKGHSHVYWYRQLPEEGLKFMVYLQKENIIDESGMPKERFSAEFPKEGPSILRIQQVVRGDSAAYFCASSPKGQNTNYGYTFGSGTRLTVV.

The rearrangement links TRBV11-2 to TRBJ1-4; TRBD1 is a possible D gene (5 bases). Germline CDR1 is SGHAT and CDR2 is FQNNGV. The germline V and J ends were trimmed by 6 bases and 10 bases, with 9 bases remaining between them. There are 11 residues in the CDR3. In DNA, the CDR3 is TGTGCCAGCAGTAAGCAGGGAAAACTGTTTTTT. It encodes CASSKQGKLFF.

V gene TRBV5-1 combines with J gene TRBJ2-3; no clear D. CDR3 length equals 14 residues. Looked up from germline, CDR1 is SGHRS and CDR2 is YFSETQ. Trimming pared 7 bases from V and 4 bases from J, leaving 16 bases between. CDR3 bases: TGCGCCAGCTCTTCCGGGTCCCTCTCAGATACGCAGTATTTT. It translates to CASSSGSLSDTQYF.

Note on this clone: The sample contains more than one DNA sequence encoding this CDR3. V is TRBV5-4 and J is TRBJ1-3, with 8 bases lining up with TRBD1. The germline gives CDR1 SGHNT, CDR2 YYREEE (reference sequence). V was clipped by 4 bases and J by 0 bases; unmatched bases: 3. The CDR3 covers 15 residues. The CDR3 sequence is CASSPDRVSGNTIYF. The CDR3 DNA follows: TGTGCCAGCAGCCCGGACAGGGTCTCTGGAAACACCATATATTTT.

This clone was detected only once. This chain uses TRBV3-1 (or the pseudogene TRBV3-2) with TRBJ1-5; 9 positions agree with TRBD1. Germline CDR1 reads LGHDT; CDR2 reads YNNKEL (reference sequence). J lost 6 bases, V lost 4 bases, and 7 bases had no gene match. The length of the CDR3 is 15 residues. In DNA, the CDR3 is TGTGCCAGCAGCCGGGGACAGGGTGGAGGTCAGCCCCAGCATTTT. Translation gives CASSRGQGGGQPQHF.

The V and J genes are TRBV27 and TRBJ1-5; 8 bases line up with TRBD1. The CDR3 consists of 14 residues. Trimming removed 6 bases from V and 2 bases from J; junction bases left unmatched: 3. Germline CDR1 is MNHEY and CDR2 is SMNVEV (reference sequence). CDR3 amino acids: CASREGQGNQPQHF. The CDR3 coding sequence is TGTGCCAGCAGGGAGGGACAGGGCAATCAGCCCCAGCATTTT.

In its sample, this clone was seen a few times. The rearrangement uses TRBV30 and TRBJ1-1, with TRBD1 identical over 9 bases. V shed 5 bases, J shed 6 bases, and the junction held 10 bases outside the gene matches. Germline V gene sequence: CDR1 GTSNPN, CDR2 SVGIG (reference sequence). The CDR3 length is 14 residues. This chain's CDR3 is CAWGEGTGSAEAFF. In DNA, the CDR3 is TGTGCCTGGGGGGAAGGGACAGGGAGCGCTGAAGCTTTCTTT.

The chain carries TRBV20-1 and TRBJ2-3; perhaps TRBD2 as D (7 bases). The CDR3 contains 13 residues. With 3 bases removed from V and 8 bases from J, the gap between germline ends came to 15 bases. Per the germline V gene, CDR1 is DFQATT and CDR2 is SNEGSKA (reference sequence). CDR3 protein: CSASDPAGATQYF. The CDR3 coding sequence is TGCAGTGCTAGTGACCCGGCGGGGGCTACGCAGTATTTT.